The 30 T cell receptor beta chains below were found in one sample sequenced in a study of identical twins. TCRdb redid the calling of the 5' RACE reads with MiXCR, one entry per CDR3 protein. The sample records 500,000 to 550,000 distinct CDR3 sequences, about 20% being singletons. These data also formed part of another study, on T cells expressing NK-cell markers.

The specimen sequenced was CD4+ T cells sorted from blood. These receptors were taken from a woman between 18 and 29 years old in good health.

The chain has TRBV18 and TRBJ1-6, with 8 bases fitting TRBD1. The trim removed 5 bases at V and 3 bases at J, leaving 15 bases unmatched. Germline V CDR1 and CDR2: KGHSH, LQKENI. The length of the CDR3 is 19 residues. The CDR3 nucleotides are TGTGCCAGCTCAAACGGAGGGGACAGGCAACCTTTCTATAATTCACCCCTCCACTTT. This translates into CASSNGGDRQPFYNSPLHF.

The chain links TRBV6-2 or TRBV6-3 to TRBJ1-2; TRBD1 agrees at 7 bases. Unmatched junction bases numbered 14, after V lost 6 bases and J lost 4 bases. The length of the CDR3 is 16 residues. The V gene's germline CDR1 is MNHEY and CDR2 SVGEGT. CDR3: CASRPEPGQTIYGYTF. CDR3 bases: TGTGCCAGCAGACCCGAACCGGGACAGACTATCTATGGCTACACCTTC.

CDR3 DNA sequence: TGTGCCAGCTCACCACAGGGACCAAGGGAGACCCAGTACTTC. It is translated as CASSPQGPRETQYF. The chain recombines TRBV18 with TRBJ2-5; D possibly matches TRBD1 or TRBD2 (5 bases each). Germline lookup yields CDR1 KGHSH and CDR2 LQKENI. V was clipped by 1 base and J by 5 bases, with 11 bases between them. The CDR3 loop spans 14 amino acids.

The chain joins TRBV7-9 to TRBJ2-5; maybe TRBD2 (6 bases). The CDR3 extends over 15 amino acids. Germline loops: CDR1 SEHNR, CDR2 FQNEAQ (reference sequence). V lost 5 bases and J lost 2, with 15 bases in between. In DNA, the CDR3 is TGTGCCAGCAGCGGGGTCGCGGGGTCACAAGAGACCCAGTACTTC. Amino acid sequence: CASSGVAGSQETQYF.

There are a few counts of this clonotype. The rearrangement joins TRBV20-1 to TRBJ1-2; the match to TRBD1 covers 10 bases. Germline-derived CDR1 and CDR2 are DFQATT and SNEGSKA (reference sequence). The CDR3 loop spans 14 amino acids. With V trimmed by 6 bases and J by 4 bases, 8 bases remained unmatched. DNA of the CDR3: TGCAGTGCCTCCGACAGGGGGCAAGTCTATGGCTACACCTTC. Its protein is CSASDRGQVYGYTF.

This clonotype appeared a few times. V is TRBV20-1 and J is TRBJ1-5; D possibly corresponds to TRBD1 (6 bases). This CDR3 has 15 residues. Deletions cut 0 bases from V and 4 bases from J, with 13 bases between. The germline gives CDR1 DFQATT, CDR2 SNEGSKA (reference sequence). The CDR3 DNA follows: TGCAGTGCTAGAGATCTGGTAGGGGGGAATCAGCCCCAGCATTTT. Translation: CSARDLVGGNQPQHF.

The gene calls are TRBV12-3 or TRBV12-4 and TRBJ1-2; 7 positions agree with TRBD1. J lost 4 bases, V lost 3 bases, and 8 bases had no gene match. This CDR3 has 15 residues. CDR3 sequence: CASSFPNRGVYGYTF. For the CDR3, the DNA is TGTGCCAGCAGTTTCCCGAACAGGGGTGTCTATGGCTACACCTTC.

The chain is built from TRBV2 and TRBJ1-4; no clear D gene. The V gene's germline CDR1 is SNHLY and CDR2 FYNNEI. This CDR3 has 14 amino acids. The V end lost 6 bases, the J end lost 1 base, and 9 bases lay between the germline ends. For the CDR3, the DNA is TGTGCCAGCAGGAAAACAAGAACTAATGAAAAACTGTTTTTT. Its protein is CASRKTRTNEKLFF.

The chain uses TRBV29-1 and TRBJ2-5; D remains ambiguous. The ends were cut back, 6 bases at V and 2 bases at J, with 16 bases in the middle. The germline CDR1 and CDR2 sequences are SQVTM and ANQGSEA. The CDR3 has 14 residues. The CDR3 sequence: CSVERFGIQETQYF. CDR3 in DNA: TGCAGCGTCGAACGGTTTGGGATTCAAGAGACCCAGTACTTC.

The chain recombines TRBV5-1 with TRBJ2-3; D is unresolved. Germline CDR1 is SGHRS and CDR2 is YFSETQ. The CDR3 has 16 residues. The V gene lost 1 base and the J gene lost 2 bases, with 14 bases spanning the gap. CDR3 amino acids: CASSLQGGPITDTQYF. As DNA, the CDR3 is TGCGCCAGCAGCTTGCAAGGCGGACCCATCACAGATACGCAGTATTTT.

The sample holds one count of this clonotype. V is TRBV20-1 and J is TRBJ2-5, with D perhaps TRBD2 (5 bases). Germline V CDR1 and CDR2: DFQATT, SNEGSKA (reference sequence). There are 15 residues in the CDR3. Trimming left V 5 bases short and J 3 bases short, with 19 bases between. The CDR3 DNA follows: TGCAGTGCTCCGCCCCGGCGGGTGGGGAAAGAGACCCAGTACTTC. Translated: CSAPPRRVGKETQYF.

In this sample, this clonotype turned up a few times. This chain links TRBV15 with TRBJ2-3; the match to TRBD2 covers 10 bases. The length of the CDR3 is 16 residues. V lost 5 bases and J lost 3; bases outside the gene matches: 8. Germline V CDR1 and CDR2: LNHNV, YYDKDF (reference sequence). This CDR3 reads CATSFQAGGLTDTQYF. The CDR3 DNA sequence: TGTGCCACCAGCTTCCAAGCGGGGGGGTTAACAGATACGCAGTATTTT.

The sample holds many counts of this clonotype. V gene TRBV10-3 combines with J gene TRBJ1-2; 9 bases are a match to TRBD1. CDR1 and CDR2 from the germline V gene are ENHRY and SYGVKD. V dropped 4 bases and J dropped 7; count of bases not matched to a gene: 1. The CDR3 spans 12 residues. The CDR3 coding sequence is TGTGCCATCAGTGGGGACAGGGTTGGCTACACCTTC. Its protein is CAISGDRVGYTF.

The rearrangement joins TRBV6-1 to TRBJ2-7; unclear D gene. This CDR3 is built from 12 residues. V lost 5 bases to trimming and J lost 6 bases, with 11 bases between them. In germline, CDR1 is MNHNS, CDR2 SASEGT. The CDR3 region has the DNA TGTGCCAGCAGTACTGGCCGATTCGAGCAGTACTTC. Translating it yields CASSTGRFEQYF.

This rearrangement joins TRBV5-5 to TRBJ2-1, with 11 bases fitting TRBD2. The CDR3 runs to 18 residues. CDR1 and CDR2 (germline): SGHKS, YYEKEE (reference sequence). V shed 1 base and J 5 bases; nucleotides not matched to a gene: 11. The CDR3 nucleotides are TGTGCCAGCAGCTTGAGTTACCTAGCGGGAGGAACCCACAATGAGCAGTTCTTC. Its protein is CASSLSYLAGGTHNEQFF.

The rearrangement links TRBV7-2 to TRBJ2-1; TRBD2 is a possible D gene (6 bases). CDR3 length: 14 residues. Trimming removed 2 bases from V and 8 bases from J, with 13 bases in between. The V gene's germline CDR1 is SGHTA and CDR2 FQGNSA. The DNA of the CDR3 is TGTGCCAGCAGCTTACGGCATGGGGGGTATGAGCAGTTCTTC. Translating gives CASSLRHGGYEQFF.

This clonotype has a handful of counts. The V gene is TRBV7-2, the J gene TRBJ2-1, with D perhaps TRBD2 (6 bases). Trimming pared 3 bases from V and 5 bases from J, leaving 11 bases between. Germline-derived CDR1 and CDR2 are SGHTA and FQGNSA. The CDR3 totals 14 residues. DNA of the CDR3: TGTGCCAGCAGCTTGACGGGAGTGAACAATGAGCAGTTCTTC. Its translation: CASSLTGVNNEQFF.

V and J are TRBV7-9 and TRBJ1-4; D is possibly TRBD1 (5 bases). CDR1 and CDR2 (germline): SEHNR, FQNEAQ (reference sequence). Trimming pared 5 bases from V and 10 bases from J, leaving 20 bases between. The length of the CDR3 is 15 residues. The CDR3 is CASSAGDFGIGKLFF. In DNA, the CDR3 is TGTGCCAGCAGCGCCGGGGACTTTGGAATAGGAAAACTGTTTTTT.

This clonotype was observed at least ten times. This chain connects TRBV7-9 to TRBJ1-2; TRBD1 agrees at 11 bases. V trimming: 5 bases; J trimming: 4 bases; junction bases outside the gene matches: 0. CDR1 and CDR2 from the germline V gene are SEHNR and FQNEAQ (reference sequence). The CDR3 is 13 residues long. The CDR3 is CASSGTGGYGYTF. The CDR3 DNA reads as TGTGCCAGCAGCGGGACAGGGGGCTATGGCTACACCTTC.

This chain links TRBV10-3 with TRBJ2-7; TRBD1 aligns across 7 bases. Trimming took 6 bases from V and 1 from J; bases not matched to a gene: 3. The CDR3 is 13 amino acids. In germline, CDR1 is ENHRY, CDR2 SYGVKD. The CDR3 sequence: CAIRGDRSYEQYF. The CDR3 DNA sequence: TGTGCCATCAGGGGGGACAGATCCTACGAGCAGTACTTC.

V usage is TRBV5-1 and J usage is TRBJ2-1; 8 nucleotides line up with TRBD2. The CDR3 is 14 amino acids. V lost 6 bases, J lost 3 bases, and 5 bases stayed unmatched. Germline CDR1 and CDR2: SGHRS and YFSETQ. Here the CDR3 DNA reads TGCGCCAGCACCCCGGGGGGGATCTACAATGAGCAGTTCTTC. It encodes CASTPGGIYNEQFF.

The V and J genes are TRBV14 and TRBJ1-3; D perhaps matches TRBD1 (5 bases). The CDR3 sequence is 17 residues long. Germline assignment: CDR1 SGHDN and CDR2 FVKESK. The ends were cut back, 4 bases at V and 0 bases at J, with 16 bases in the middle. The CDR3 bases are TGTGCCAGCAGCCTTCAAGCGGGACTGACCTCTGGAAACACCATATATTTT. This encodes CASSLQAGLTSGNTIYF.

This sequence joins TRBV4-3 and TRBJ2-3, with 8 bases matching TRBD2. The V segment lost 3 bases and the J segment 8 bases; nucleotides outside the gene matches: 7. CDR3 length: 14 residues. Looked up from germline, CDR1 is LGHNA and CDR2 is YSLEER. The CDR3 sequence: CASSQGLGVGTQYF. In nucleotides, the CDR3 is TGCGCCAGCAGCCAGGGACTAGGCGTGGGTACGCAGTATTTT.

This clonotype occurred a few times. The J gene is TRBJ1-2, the V gene TRBV12-3 or TRBV12-4; the match to TRBD1 covers 7 bases. Trimming removed 6 bases from V and 5 bases from J; junction bases left unmatched: 9. The length of the CDR3 is 14 residues. The CDR3 reads CASRRQGEPYGYTF. CDR3 in DNA: TGTGCCAGCAGGAGACAGGGAGAACCATATGGCTACACCTTC.

There are a few counts of this clonotype. This chain joins TRBV6-2 or TRBV6-3 and TRBJ2-5, with D tentatively TRBD2 (6 bases). V lost 2 bases to trimming and J lost 5 bases, with 12 bases between them. Per germline, CDR1 MNHEY and CDR2 SVGEGT. The CDR3 runs 14 residues. In nucleotides, the CDR3 is TGTGCCAGCAGTTACCGCCGGGAGACGGAGACCCAGTACTTC. Its protein product is CASSYRRETETQYF.

The genes are TRBV5-1 and TRBJ2-2; 10 bases agree with TRBD1. The CDR3 consists of 16 residues. Germline trimming cut 2 bases from V and 3 bases from J; bases unmatched to any gene: 4. CDR1 and CDR2 (germline): SGHRS, YFSETQ. The CDR3 DNA is TGCGCCAGCAGCTTCCTGACAGGGGGCGACACCGGGGAGCTGTTTTTT. It codes for CASSFLTGGDTGELFF.

This rearrangement joins TRBV9 to TRBJ2-1; D unclear. Between the trimmed V and J ends, which lost 1 base and 8 bases, there was a span of 4 bases. CDR1 SGDLS and CDR2 YYNGEE come from the germline V gene. The CDR3 length is 11 residues. CDR3 DNA sequence: TGTGCCAGCAGCGTACAGGATGAGCAGTTCTTC. Translation: CASSVQDEQFF.

The V gene is TRBV6-2 or TRBV6-3, the J gene TRBJ2-2; 9 nucleotides agree with TRBD2. Germline V lookup: CDR1 MNHEY, CDR2 SVGEGT. CDR3 length: 16 amino acids. Trimming took 2 bases from V and 4 from J; bases not matched to a gene: 5. The DNA for the CDR3 is TGTGCCAGCAGTTACGCAAGCGGGAGGAGCACCGGGGAGCTGTTTTTT. This encodes CASSYASGRSTGELFF.

This clonotype appeared a few times. V is TRBV7-2 and J is TRBJ2-1; tentatively, D is TRBD1 (6 bases). Germline V CDR1 and CDR2: SGHTA, FQGNSA. V lost 6 bases and J 5 bases, leaving 14 bases between the germline ends. This CDR3 region has 14 residues. In DNA form, the CDR3 reads TGTGCCAGCAGGCGACCAGGGGTCAACAATGAGCAGTTCTTC. It specifies CASRRPGVNNEQFF.

This clonotype was detected only a few times. The V and J genes are TRBV6-1 and TRBJ2-3, with 9 bases matching TRBD1. Germline CDR1 is MNHNS and CDR2 is SASEGT. The CDR3 runs 18 residues. Unmatched junction bases numbered 16, after V lost 5 bases and J lost 4 bases. The CDR3 region has the DNA TGTGCCAGCAGTCGCCGCGCCCCGGGACAGGGCTCCGCAGATACGCAGTATTTT. This gives the protein CASSRRAPGQGSADTQYF.